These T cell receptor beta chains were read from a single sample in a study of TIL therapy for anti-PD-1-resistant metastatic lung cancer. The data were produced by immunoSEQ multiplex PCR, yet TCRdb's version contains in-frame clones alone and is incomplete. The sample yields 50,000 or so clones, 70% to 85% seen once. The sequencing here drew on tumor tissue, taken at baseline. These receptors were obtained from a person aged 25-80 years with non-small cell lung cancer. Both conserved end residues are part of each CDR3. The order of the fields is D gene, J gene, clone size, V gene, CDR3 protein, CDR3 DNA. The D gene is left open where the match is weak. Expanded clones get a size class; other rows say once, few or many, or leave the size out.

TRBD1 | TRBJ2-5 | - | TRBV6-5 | CASSYLTGMETQYF | TGTGCCAGCAGTTACTTGACAGGGATGGAGACCCAGTACTTC
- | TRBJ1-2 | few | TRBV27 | CASSSSGYGYTF | TGTGCCAGCAGTTCATCGGGCTATGGCTACACCTTC
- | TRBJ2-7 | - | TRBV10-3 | CAIRGVYEQYF | TGTGCCATTAGGGGTGTCTACGAGCAGTACTTC
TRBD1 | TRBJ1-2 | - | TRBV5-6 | CASSLEWDRGIYGYTF | TGTGCCAGCAGCTTGGAGTGGGACAGGGGCATCTATGGCTACACCTTC
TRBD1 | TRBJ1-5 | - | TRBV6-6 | CASSLPGTGSNQPQHF | TGTGCCAGCAGTTTACCCGGGACAGGTAGCAATCAGCCCCAGCATTTT
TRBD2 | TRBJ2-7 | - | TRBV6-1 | CASRESPGLAGEGQYF | TGTGCCAGCAGGGAATCTCCGGGACTAGCGGGAGAGGGGCAGTACTTC
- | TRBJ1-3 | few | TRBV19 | CASRPIGPFSGNTIYF | TGTGCCAGTAGGCCAATCGGACCGTTCTCTGGAAACACCATATATTTT
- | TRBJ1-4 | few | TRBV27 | CASSPWTDREKLFF | TGTGCCAGCAGTCCCTGGACCGACCGTGAAAAACTGTTTTTT
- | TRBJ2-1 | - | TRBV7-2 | CASSLVRGGGVEQFF | TGTGCCAGCAGCTTAGTCCGAGGAGGGGGTGTTGAGCAGTTCTTC
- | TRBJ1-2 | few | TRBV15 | CALQNFINYGYTF | TGTGCCCTCCAAAACTTTATCAACTATGGCTACACCTTC
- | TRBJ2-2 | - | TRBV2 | CASSGGPSNTGELFF | TGTGCCAGCAGTGGAGGGCCGTCGAACACCGGGGAGCTGTTTTTT
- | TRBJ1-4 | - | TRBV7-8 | CASSLSRLEKLFF | TGTGCCAGCAGCTTGAGCAGGTTGGAAAAACTGTTTTTT
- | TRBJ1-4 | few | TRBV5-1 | CASRSGSGEKLFF | TGCGCCAGCAGATCCGGCAGTGGGGAAAAACTGTTTTTT
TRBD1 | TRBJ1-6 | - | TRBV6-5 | CASRPSGDRSKPLHF | TGTGCCAGCAGGCCAAGCGGGGACAGGTCCAAACCCCTCCACTTT
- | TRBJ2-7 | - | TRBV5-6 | CASSLRQTGSSYEQYF | TGTGCCAGCAGCCTCAGACAGACCGGGAGCTCCTACGAGCAGTACTTC
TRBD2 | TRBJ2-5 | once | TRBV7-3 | CASSPGLAGETQYF | TGTGCCAGCAGCCCGGGACTAGCGGGGGAGACCCAGTACTTC